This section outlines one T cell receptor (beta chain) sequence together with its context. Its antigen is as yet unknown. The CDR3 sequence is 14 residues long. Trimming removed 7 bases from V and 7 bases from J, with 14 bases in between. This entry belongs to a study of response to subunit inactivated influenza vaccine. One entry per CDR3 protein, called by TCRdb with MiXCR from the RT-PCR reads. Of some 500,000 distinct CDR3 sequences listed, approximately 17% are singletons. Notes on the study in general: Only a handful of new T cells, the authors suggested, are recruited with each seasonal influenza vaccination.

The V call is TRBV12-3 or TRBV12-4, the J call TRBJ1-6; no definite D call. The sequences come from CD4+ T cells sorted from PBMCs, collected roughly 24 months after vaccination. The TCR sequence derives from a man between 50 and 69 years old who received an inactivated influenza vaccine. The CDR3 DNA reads TGTGCCAGCACCCTCGGACCGGTAAATTCACCCCTCCACTTT. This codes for CASTLGPVNSPLHF.